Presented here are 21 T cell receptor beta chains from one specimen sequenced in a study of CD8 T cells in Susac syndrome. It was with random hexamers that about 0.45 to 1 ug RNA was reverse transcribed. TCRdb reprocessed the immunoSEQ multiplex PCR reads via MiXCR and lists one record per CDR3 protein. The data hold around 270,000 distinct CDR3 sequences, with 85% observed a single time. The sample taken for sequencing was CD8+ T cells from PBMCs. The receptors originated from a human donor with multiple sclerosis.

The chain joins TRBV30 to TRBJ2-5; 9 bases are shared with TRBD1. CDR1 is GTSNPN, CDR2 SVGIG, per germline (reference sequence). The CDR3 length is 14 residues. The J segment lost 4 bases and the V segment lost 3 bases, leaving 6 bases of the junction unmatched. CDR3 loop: CAWRLTGGTETQYF. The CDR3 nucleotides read TGTGCCTGGAGACTGACAGGGGGAACAGAGACCCAGTACTTC.

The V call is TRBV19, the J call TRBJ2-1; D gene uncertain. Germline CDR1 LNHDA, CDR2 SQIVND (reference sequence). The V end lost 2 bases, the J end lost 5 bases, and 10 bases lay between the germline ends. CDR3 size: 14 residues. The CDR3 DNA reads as TGTGCCAGTAGTATAATAGTTCCAAACAATGAGCAGTTCTTC. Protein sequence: CASSIIVPNNEQFF.

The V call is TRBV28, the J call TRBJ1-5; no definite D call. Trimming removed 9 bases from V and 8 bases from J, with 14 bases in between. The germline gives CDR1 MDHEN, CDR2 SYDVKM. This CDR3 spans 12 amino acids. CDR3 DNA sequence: TGTGCCAGTCGAATGTTGTCCGAGCCCCAGCATTTT. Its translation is CASRMLSEPQHF.

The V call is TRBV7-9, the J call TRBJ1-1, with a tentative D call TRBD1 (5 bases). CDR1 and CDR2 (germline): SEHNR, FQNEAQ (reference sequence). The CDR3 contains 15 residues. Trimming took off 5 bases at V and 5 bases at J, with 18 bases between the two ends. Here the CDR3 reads CASSRTPGRGTEAFF. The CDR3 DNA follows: TGTGCCAGCAGCCGAACTCCAGGGCGTGGGACTGAAGCTTTCTTT.

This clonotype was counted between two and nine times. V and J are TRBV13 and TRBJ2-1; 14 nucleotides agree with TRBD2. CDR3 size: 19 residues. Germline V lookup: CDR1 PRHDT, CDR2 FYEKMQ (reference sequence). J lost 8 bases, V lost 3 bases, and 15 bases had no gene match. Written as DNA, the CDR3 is TGTGCCAGCAGCTTGTGGACCGGACCCCGACTAGCGGGAGGGGATGAGCAGTTCTTC. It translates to CASSLWTGPRLAGGDEQFF. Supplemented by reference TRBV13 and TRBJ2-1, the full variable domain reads AAGVIQSPRHLIKEKRETATLKCYPIPRHDTVYWYQQGPGQDPQFLISFYEKMQSDKGSIPDRFSAQQFSDYHSELNMSSLELGDSALYFCASSLWTGPRLAGGDEQFFGPGTRLTVL.

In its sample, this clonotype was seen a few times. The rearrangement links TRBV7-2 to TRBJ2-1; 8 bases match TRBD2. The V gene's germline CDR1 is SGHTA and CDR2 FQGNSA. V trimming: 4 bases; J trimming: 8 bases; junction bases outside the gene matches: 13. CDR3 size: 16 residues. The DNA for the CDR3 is TGTGCCAGCAGCTACTCGGGGCGGGAGGTGGTCCATGAGCAGTTCTTC. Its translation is CASSYSGREVVHEQFF.

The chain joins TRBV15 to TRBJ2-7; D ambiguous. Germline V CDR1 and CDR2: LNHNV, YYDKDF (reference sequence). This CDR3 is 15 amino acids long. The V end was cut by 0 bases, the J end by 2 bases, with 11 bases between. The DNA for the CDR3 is TGTGCCACCAGCAGAGATAGTCCTAACACCTACGAGCAGTACTTC. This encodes CATSRDSPNTYEQYF.

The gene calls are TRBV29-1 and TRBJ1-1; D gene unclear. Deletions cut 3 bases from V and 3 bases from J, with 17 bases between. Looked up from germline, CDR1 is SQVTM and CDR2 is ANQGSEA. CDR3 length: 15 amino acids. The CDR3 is CSVETGLRWDTEAFF. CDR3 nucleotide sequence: TGCAGCGTTGAGACCGGCCTCCGGTGGGACACTGAAGCTTTCTTT. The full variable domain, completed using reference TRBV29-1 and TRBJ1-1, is SAVISQKPSRDICQRGTSLTIQCQVDSQVTMMFWYRQQPGQSLTLIATANQGSEATYESGFVIDKFPISRPNLTFSTLTVSNMSPEDSSIYLCSVETGLRWDTEAFFGQGTRLTVV.

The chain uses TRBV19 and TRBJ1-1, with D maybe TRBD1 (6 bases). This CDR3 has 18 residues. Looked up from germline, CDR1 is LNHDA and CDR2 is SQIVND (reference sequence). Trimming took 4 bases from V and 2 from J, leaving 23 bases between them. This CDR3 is CASSTPGAQFVGNTEAFF. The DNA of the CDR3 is TGTGCCAGTAGTACCCCAGGGGCGCAATTCGTCGGAAACACTGAAGCTTTCTTT.

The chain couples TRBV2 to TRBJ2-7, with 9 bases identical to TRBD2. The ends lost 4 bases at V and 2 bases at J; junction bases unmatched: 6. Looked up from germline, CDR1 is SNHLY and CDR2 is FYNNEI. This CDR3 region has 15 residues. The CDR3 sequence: CASSAETSGAYEQYF. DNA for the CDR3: TGTGCCAGCAGTGCTGAGACTAGCGGCGCCTACGAGCAGTACTTC. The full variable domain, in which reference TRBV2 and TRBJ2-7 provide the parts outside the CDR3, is EPEVTQTPSHQVTQMGQEVILRCVPISNHLYFYWYRQILGQKVEFLVSFYNNEISEKSEIFDDQFSVERPDGSNFTLKIRSTKLEDSAMYFCASSAETSGAYEQYFGPGTRLTVT.

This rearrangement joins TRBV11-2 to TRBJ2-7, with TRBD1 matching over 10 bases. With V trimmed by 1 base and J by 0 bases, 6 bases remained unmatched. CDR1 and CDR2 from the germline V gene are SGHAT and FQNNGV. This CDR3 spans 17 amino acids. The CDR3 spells CASSLGTGGFLSYEQYF. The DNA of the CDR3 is TGTGCCAGCAGCTTAGGGACAGGGGGTTTTCTCTCCTACGAGCAGTACTTC.

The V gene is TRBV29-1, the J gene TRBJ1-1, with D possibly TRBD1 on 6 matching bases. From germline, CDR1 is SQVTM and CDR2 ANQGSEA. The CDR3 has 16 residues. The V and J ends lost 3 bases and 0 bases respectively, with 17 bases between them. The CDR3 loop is CSVDHRDLAMNTEAFF. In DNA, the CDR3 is TGCAGCGTTGACCACAGGGATTTGGCCATGAACACTGAAGCTTTCTTT.

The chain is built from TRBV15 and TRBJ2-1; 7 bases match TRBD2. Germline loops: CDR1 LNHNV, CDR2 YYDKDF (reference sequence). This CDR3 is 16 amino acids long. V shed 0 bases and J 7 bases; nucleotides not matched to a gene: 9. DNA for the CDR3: TGTGCCACCAGCAGAGACGGACTAGTCGGTTGGAATGAGCAGTTCTTC. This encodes CATSRDGLVGWNEQFF.

The CDR3 sequence is CASSAGRSYEQYF. The CDR3 DNA follows: TGTGCCAGCAGTGCTGGCAGGTCCTACGAGCAGTACTTC. The J gene is TRBJ2-7, the V gene TRBV6-2 or TRBV6-3, with no clear D. Per the germline V gene, CDR1 is MNHEY and CDR2 is SVGEGT. The CDR3 runs to 13 residues. Trimming pared 5 bases from V and 1 base from J, leaving 9 bases between.

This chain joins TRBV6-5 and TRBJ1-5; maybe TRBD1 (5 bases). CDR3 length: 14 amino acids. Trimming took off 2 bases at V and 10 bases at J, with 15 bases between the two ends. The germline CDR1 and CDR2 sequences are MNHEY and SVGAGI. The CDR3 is CASSYGTGSSPQHF. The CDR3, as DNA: TGTGCCAGCAGTTACGGGACGGGTTCGAGCCCCCAGCATTTT.

CDR3 residues: CASSMAVPQPQHF. CDR3 bases: TGTGCCAGTAGTATGGCAGTTCCTCAGCCCCAGCATTTT. V is TRBV19 and J is TRBJ1-5; no clear D. Deletions cut 3 bases from V and 6 bases from J, with 9 bases between. CDR1 and CDR2 (germline): LNHDA, SQIVND (reference sequence). The CDR3 is 13 residues long.

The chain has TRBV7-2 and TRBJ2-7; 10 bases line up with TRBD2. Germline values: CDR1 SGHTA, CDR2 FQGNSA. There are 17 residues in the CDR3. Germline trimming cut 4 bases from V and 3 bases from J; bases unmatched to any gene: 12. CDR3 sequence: CASSSTPGTSDDYEQYF. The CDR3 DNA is TGTGCCAGCAGCTCAACCCCCGGGACTAGCGACGACTACGAGCAGTACTTC. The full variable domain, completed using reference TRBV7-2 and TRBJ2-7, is GAGVSQSPSNKVTEKGKDVELRCDPISGHTALYWYRQSLGQGLEFLIYFQGNSAPDKSGLPSDRFSAERTGGSVSTLTIQRTQQEDSAVYLCASSSTPGTSDDYEQYFGPGTRLTVT.

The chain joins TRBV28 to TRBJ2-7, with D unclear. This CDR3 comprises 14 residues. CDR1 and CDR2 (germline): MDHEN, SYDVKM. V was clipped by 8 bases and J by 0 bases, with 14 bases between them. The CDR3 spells CASGLLKVSYEQYF. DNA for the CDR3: TGTGCCAGCGGCCTGCTGAAGGTCTCCTACGAGCAGTACTTC. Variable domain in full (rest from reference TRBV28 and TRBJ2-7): DVKVTQSSRYLVKRTGEKVFLECVQDMDHENMFWYRQDPGLGLRLIYFSYDVKMKEKGDIPEGYSVSREKKERFSLILESASTNQTSMYLCASGLLKVSYEQYFGPGTRLTVT.

As DNA, the CDR3 is TGCAGTGCTCTGACCCAAGACTATGGCTACACCTTC. As protein: CSALTQDYGYTF. The J gene is TRBJ1-2, the V gene TRBV20-1; the D is unclear. This CDR3 comprises 12 residues. V was shortened by 5 bases and J by 3 bases, with 10 bases between the two germline ends. CDR1 and CDR2 from the germline V gene are DFQATT and SNEGSKA (reference sequence).

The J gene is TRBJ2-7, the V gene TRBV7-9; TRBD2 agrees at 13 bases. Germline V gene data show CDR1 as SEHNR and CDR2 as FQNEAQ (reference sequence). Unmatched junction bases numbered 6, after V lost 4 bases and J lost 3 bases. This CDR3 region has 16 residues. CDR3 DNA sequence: TGTGCCAGCAGCTCCTGGACTAGCGGGAGTATCTACGAGCAGTACTTC. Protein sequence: CASSSWTSGSIYEQYF. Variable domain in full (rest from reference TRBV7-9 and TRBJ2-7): DTGVSQNPRHKITKRGQNVTFRCDPISEHNRLYWYRQTLGQGPEFLTYFQNEAQLEKSRLLSDRFSAERPKGSFSTLEIQRTEQGDSAMYLCASSSWTSGSIYEQYFGPGTRLTVT.

The CDR3 here is CASSYSVGLAYYNEQFF. CDR3 coding DNA: TGTGCCAGCAGTTACTCGGTCGGACTAGCGTATTACAATGAGCAGTTCTTC. V gene TRBV6-2 or TRBV6-3 combines with J gene TRBJ2-1; 9 bases agree with TRBD2. This CDR3 spans 17 amino acids. The germline V gene encodes CDR1 MNHEY and CDR2 SVGEGT. V was clipped by 0 bases and J by 4 bases; unmatched bases: 7.